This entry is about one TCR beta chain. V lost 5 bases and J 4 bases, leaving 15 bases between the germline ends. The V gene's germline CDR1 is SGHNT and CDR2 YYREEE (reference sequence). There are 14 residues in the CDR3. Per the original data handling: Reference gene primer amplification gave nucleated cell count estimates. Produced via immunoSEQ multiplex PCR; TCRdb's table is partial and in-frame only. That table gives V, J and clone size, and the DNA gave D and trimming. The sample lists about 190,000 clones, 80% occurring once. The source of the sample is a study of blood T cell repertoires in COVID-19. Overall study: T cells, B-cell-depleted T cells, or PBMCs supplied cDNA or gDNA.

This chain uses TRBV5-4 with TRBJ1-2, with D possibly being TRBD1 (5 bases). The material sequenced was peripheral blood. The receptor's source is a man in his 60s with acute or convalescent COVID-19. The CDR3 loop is CASSGPGGPYGYTF. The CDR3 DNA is TGTGCCAGCAGTGGCCCCGGGGGTCCCTATGGCTACACCTTC.